This T cell receptor beta chain is drawn from a study of blood T cell repertoires in COVID-19 (dated by TCRdb to 2019 to 2021). Concerning the study at large: The collaborator samples originated in the United States, Italy and Spain and spanned the acute and convalescent phases of COVID-19. The prospective study material was composed of cDNA or gDNA derived from T cells, B-cell-depleted T cells, or PBMCs. Subjects who had been exposed to COVID-19, were actively infected with it, or had recovered from it provided the deeply sampled blood TCRbeta repertoires that made up the dataset. The repertoires were made available in a free public database intended to serve as a resource for research on the immune response to SARS-CoV-2. The samples were drawn from the first 160 participants of the ongoing ImmuneRACE study and from some 1,300 subjects provided by 6 global collaborators. The sample metadata nearly always contained a de-identified subject ID, COVID-19 status, age in years and sex. Where HLA class I and class II types were available, the types were taken from metadata supplied by the sample provider, not from assay-based typing.

This clone showed up just a few times. Its target antigen remains unknown. No much larger clonotype is one base removed from it; base qualities were not supplied. TCRbeta CDR3 regions were amplified from genomic DNA using the immunoSEQ Assay, a bias-controlled multiplex PCR. The study's own analysis went as follows. Within the assay, amplification of reference gene primers was used to estimate how many nucleated cells each sample contained. Sequence reads were collapsed and filtered to measure the absolute abundance of every unique TCRbeta CDR3 rearrangement. Productive Simpson clonality was computed per sample as the square root of Simpson's diversity index over productive rearrangements. TCRdb took this table from immuneACCESS and kept in-frame rearrangements with V and J called. Such tables lack part of the clones; where checked against another copy, unresolved V genes explain under half of the gap, and the rest is unexplained. That table gives V, J and clone size, and the DNA gave D and trimming. The sample records some 110,000 clones, approximately 78% of which are singletons. Approximately 15% of the sample is in the top ten clones.

Each collaborating institution followed its own protocols to collect whole blood in K2EDTA tubes. For TCRbeta analysis, collaborators shipped samples in one of three forms: frozen whole blood, isolated PBMCs, or DNA extracted from either of those sample types. Beyond this particular receptor, the publication reports: How much clinical and demographic metadata was included differed by source and by participant, and the metadata was provided uncurated.

The sequence was collected from a woman older than 75 with acute or convalescent COVID-19. The sequenced sample was peripheral blood.

The encoded CDR3 is CAIRYRVDTEAFF. The sequenced DNA is TGTGCCATTAGGTACAGGGTCGACACTGAAGCTTTCTTT. The sequence links TRBV10-3 to TRBJ1-1, with TRBD1 as a weak D call on 6 bases. CDR1 ENHRY and CDR2 SYGVKD are derived from the germline V gene. V loses 9 bases of germline sequence and J loses 3 bases, and the interval between the two ends is 14 bases. The cysteine opens and the phenylalanine closes a CDR3 of 13 amino acids. Only the CDR3 DNA is retained, 39 bases long and in frame from the first base.